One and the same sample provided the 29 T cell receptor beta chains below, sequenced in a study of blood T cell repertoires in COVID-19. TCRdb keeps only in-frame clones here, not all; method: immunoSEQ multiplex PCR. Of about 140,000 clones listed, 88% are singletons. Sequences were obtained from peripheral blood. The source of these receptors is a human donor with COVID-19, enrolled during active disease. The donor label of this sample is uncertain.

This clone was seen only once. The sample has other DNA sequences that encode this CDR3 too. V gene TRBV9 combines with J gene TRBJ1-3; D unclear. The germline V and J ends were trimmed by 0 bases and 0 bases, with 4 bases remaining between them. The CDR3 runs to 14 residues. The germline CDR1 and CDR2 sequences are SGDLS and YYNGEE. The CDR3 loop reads CASSVGSSGNTIYF. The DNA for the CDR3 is TGTGCCAGCAGCGTAGGCAGCTCTGGAAACACCATATATTTT. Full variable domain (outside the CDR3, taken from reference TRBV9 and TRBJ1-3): DSGVTQTPKHLITATGQRVTLRCSPRSGDLSVYWYQQSLDQGLQFLIQYYNGEERAKGNILERFSAQQFPDLHSELNLSSLELGDSALYFCASSVGSSGNTIYFGEGSWLTVV.

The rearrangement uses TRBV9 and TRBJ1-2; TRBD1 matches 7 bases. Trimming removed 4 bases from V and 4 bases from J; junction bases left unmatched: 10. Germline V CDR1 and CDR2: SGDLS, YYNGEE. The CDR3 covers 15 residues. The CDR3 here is CASSPQTGTTYGYTF. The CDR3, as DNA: TGTGCCAGCAGCCCGCAGACAGGGACCACCTATGGCTACACCTTC. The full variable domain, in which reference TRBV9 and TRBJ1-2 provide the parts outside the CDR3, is DSGVTQTPKHLITATGQRVTLRCSPRSGDLSVYWYQQSLDQGLQFLIQYYNGEERAKGNILERFSAQQFPDLHSELNLSSLELGDSALYFCASSPQTGTTYGYTFGSGTRLTVV.

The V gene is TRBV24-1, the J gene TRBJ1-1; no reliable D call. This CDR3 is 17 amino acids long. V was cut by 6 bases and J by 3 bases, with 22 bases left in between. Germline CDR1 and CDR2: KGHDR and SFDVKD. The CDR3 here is CATSQTRPARVDTEAFF. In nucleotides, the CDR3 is TGTGCCACCAGTCAAACGCGGCCAGCTCGAGTCGACACTGAAGCTTTCTTT.

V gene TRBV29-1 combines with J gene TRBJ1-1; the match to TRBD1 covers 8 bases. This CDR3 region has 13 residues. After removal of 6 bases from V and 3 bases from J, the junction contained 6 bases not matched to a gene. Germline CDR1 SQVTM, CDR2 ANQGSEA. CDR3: CSVLQGVYTEAFF. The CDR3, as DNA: TGCAGCGTCCTACAGGGGGTCTACACTGAAGCTTTCTTT. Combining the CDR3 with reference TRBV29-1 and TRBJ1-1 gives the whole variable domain SAVISQKPSRDICQRGTSLTIQCQVDSQVTMMFWYRQQPGQSLTLIATANQGSEATYESGFVIDKFPISRPNLTFSTLTVSNMSPEDSSIYLCSVLQGVYTEAFFGQGTRLTVV.

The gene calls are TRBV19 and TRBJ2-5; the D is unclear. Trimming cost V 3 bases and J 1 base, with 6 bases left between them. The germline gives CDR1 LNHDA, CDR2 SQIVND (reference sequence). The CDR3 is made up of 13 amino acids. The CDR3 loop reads CASSIQAQETQYF. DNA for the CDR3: TGTGCCAGTAGTATCCAGGCCCAAGAGACCCAGTACTTC.

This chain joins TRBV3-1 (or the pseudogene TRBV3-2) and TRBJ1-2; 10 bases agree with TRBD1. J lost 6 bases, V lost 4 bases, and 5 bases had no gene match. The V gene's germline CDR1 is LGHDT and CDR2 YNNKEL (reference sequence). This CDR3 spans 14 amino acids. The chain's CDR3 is CASSPQDRGNGYTF. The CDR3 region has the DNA TGTGCCAGCAGCCCTCAGGACAGGGGGAATGGCTACACCTTC.

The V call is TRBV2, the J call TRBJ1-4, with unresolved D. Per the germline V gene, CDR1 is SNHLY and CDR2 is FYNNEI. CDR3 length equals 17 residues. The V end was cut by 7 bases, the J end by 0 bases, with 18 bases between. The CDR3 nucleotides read TGTGCCAGCACCCCCAACGGCCGGGATTCAACTAATGAAAAACTGTTTTTT. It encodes CASTPNGRDSTNEKLFF.

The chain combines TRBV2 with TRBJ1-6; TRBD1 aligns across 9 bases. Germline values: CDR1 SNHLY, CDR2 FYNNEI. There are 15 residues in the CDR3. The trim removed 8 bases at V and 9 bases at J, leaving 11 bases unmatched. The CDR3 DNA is TGTGCCAGCTCGGGACAGGGCTCTTTGGGTTCACCCCTCCACTTT. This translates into CASSGQGSLGSPLHF. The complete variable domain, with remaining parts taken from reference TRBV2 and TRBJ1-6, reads EPEVTQTPSHQVTQMGQEVILRCVPISNHLYFYWYRQILGQKVEFLVSFYNNEISEKSEIFDDQFSVERPDGSNFTLKIRSTKLEDSAMYFCASSGQGSLGSPLHFGNGTRLTVT.

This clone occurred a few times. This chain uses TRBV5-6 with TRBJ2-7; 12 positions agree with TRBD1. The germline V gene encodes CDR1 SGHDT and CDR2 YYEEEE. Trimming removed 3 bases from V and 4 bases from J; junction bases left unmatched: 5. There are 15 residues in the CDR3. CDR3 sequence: CASSSGTGGWYEQYF. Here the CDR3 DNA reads TGTGCCAGCAGCTCCGGGACAGGGGGCTGGTACGAGCAGTACTTC. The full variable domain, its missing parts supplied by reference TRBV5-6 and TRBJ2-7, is DAGVTQSPTHLIKTRGQQVTLRCSPKSGHDTVSWYQQALGQGPQFIFQYYEEEERQRGNFPDRFSGHQFPNYSSELNVNALLLGDSALYLCASSSGTGGWYEQYFGPGTRLTVT.

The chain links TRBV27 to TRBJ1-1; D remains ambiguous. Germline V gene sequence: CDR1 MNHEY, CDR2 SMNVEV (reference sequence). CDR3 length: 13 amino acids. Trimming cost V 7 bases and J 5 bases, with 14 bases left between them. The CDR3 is CASTAGPWTEAFF. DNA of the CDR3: TGTGCCAGCACCGCGGGCCCTTGGACTGAAGCTTTCTTT.

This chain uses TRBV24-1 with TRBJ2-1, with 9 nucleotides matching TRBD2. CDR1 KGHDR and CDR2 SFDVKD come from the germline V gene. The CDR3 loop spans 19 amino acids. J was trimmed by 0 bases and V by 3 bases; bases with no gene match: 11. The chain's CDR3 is CATSDPSGGGGGSYNEQFF. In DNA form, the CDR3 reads TGTGCCACCAGTGATCCCAGCGGTGGCGGGGGGGGCTCCTACAATGAGCAGTTCTTC.

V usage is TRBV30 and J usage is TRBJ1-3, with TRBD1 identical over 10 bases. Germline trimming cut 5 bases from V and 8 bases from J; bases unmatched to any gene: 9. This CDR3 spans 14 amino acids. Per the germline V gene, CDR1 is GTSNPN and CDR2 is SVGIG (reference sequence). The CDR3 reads CAWGSGTGVDTIYF. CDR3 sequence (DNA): TGTGCCTGGGGGTCCGGGACAGGGGTGGACACCATATATTTT.

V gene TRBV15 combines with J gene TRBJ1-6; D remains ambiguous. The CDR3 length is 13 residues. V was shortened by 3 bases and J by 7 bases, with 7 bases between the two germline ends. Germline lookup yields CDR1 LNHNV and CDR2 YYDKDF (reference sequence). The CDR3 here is CATSRAGNSPLHF. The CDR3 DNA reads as TGTGCCACCAGCAGGGCGGGAAATTCACCCCTCCACTTT.

The CDR3: CASNLAGSYNEQFF. The CDR3, as DNA: TGTGCCAGCAACCTAGCGGGATCCTACAATGAGCAGTTCTTC. The gene calls are TRBV6-6 and TRBJ2-1; 9 bases line up with TRBD2. The CDR3 is 14 amino acids. Germline values: CDR1 MNHNY, CDR2 SVGAGI (reference sequence). V shed 7 bases and J 1 base; nucleotides not matched to a gene: 2.

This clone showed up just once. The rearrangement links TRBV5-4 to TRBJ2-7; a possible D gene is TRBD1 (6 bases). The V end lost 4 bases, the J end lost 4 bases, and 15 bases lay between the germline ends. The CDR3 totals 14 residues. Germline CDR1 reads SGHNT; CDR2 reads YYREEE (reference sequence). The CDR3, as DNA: TGTGCCAGCAGCCCCACAGGGAGAGAGTACGAGCAGTACTTC. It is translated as CASSPTGREYEQYF.

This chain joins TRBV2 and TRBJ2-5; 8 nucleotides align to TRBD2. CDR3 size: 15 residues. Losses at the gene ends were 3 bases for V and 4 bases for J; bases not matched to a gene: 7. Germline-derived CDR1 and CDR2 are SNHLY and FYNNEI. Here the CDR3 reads CASSDPTGGAETQYF. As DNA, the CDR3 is TGTGCCAGCAGTGACCCGACCGGGGGGGCAGAGACCCAGTACTTC.

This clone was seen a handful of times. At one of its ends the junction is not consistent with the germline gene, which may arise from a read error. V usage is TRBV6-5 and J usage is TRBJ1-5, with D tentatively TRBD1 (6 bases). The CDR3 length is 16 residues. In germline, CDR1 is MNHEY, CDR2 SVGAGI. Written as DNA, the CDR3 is TGTGCCAGCAGTAACTCCGGGGCAGGGGGCAATCAGCCCCAGCATTTT. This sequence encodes CASSNSGAGGNQPQHF.

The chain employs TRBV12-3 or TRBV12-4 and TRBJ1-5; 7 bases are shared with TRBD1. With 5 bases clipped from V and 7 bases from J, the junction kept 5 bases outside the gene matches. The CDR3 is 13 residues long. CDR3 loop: CASSRQGGQPQHF. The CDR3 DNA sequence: TGTGCCAGCAGTCGACAGGGCGGGCAGCCCCAGCATTTT.

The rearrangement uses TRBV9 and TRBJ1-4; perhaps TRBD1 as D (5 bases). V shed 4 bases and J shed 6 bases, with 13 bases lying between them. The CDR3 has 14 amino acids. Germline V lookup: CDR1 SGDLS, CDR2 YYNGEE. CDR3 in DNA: TGTGCCAGCAGCCCCCTCGTAGGGGATGAAAAACTGTTTTTT. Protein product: CASSPLVGDEKLFF.

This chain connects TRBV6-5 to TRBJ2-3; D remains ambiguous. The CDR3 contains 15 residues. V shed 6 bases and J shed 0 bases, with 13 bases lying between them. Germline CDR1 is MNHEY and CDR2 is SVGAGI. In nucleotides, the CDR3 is TGTGCCAGCAGCCCCAGGTTCACTAGCACAGATACGCAGTATTTT. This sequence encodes CASSPRFTSTDTQYF.

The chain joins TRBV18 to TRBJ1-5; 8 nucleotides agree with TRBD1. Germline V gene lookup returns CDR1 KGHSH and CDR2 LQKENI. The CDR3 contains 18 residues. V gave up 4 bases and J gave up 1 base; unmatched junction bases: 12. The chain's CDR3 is CASSLTGQGVLSNQPQHF. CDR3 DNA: TGTGCCAGCTCACTAACTGGACAGGGCGTTTTAAGCAATCAGCCCCAGCATTTT. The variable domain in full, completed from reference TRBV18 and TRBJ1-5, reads NAGVMQNPRHLVRRRGQEARLRCSPMKGHSHVYWYRQLPEEGLKFMVYLQKENIIDESGMPKERFSAEFPKEGPSILRIQQVVRGDSAAYFCASSLTGQGVLSNQPQHFGDGTRLSIL.

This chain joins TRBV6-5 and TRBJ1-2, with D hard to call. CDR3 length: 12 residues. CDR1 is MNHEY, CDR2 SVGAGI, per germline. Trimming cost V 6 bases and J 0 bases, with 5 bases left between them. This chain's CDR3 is CASRDSNYGYTF. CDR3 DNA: TGTGCCAGCAGGGACTCTAACTATGGCTACACCTTC.

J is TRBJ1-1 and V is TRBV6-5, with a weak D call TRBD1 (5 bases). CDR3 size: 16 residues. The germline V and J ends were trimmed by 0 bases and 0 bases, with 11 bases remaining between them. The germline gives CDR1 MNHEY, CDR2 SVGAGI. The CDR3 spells CASSYSWSRVNTEAFF. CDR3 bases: TGTGCCAGCAGTTACTCCTGGAGCAGGGTGAACACTGAAGCTTTCTTT.

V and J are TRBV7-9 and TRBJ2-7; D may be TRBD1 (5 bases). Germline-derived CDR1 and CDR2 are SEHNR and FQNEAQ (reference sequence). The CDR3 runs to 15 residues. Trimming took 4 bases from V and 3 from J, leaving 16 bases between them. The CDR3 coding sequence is TGTGCCAGCAGCTCTCTTTTCCAGGGTTTCTACGAGCAGTACTTC. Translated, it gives CASSSLFQGFYEQYF.

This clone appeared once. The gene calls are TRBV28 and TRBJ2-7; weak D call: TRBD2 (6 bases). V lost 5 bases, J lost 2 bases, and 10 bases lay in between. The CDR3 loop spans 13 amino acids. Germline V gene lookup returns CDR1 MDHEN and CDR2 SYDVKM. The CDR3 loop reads CASSPGDPYEQYF. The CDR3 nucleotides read TGTGCCAGCAGTCCGGGGGACCCCTACGAGCAGTACTTC.

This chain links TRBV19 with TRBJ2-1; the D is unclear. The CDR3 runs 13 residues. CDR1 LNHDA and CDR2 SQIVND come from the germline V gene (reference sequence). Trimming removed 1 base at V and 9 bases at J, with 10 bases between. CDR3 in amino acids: CASSIGPSGEQFF. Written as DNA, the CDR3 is TGTGCCAGTAGTATAGGCCCCTCCGGTGAGCAGTTCTTC.

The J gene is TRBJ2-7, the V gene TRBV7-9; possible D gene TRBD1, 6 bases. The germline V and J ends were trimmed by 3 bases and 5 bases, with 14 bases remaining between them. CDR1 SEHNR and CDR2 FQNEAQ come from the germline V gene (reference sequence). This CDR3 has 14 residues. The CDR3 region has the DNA TGTGCCAGCAGCTTTTTACAGGGTATCCACGAGCAGTACTTC. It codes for CASSFLQGIHEQYF.

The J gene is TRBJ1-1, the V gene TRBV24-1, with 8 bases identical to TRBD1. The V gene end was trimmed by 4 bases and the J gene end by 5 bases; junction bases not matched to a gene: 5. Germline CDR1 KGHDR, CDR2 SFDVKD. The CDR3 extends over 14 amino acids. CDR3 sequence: CATSDLDRETEAFF. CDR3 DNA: TGTGCCACCAGTGACCTGGACAGGGAGACTGAAGCTTTCTTT.

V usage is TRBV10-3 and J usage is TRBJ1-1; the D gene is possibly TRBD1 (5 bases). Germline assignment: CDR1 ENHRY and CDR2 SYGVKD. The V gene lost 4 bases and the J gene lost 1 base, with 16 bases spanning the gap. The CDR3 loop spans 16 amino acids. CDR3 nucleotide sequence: TGTGCCATCAGTGGGGGGGACCGAGGGGCGAACACTGAAGCTTTCTTT. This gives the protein CAISGGDRGANTEAFF.